This T cell receptor beta chain was sequenced during a study of tissue T cells after allogeneic stem cell transplantation. Study-level points and caveats: Only a limited share of tissue TCRs appeared in blood or spleen. Shared clones across patients were few; motif clustering revealed tissue-specific shared signatures. Anatomically similar tissues had similar TCR repertoires within each patient.

Here immunoSEQ multiplex PCR was the method, and the copy in TCRdb shows in-frame clones only, minus some. The sample carries approximately 17,000 clones, 60% to 75% recorded once. Germline CDR1 and CDR2: NNHDY and SYVADS. There are 14 residues in the CDR3. Trimming left V 5 bases short and J 0 bases short, with 9 bases between. A remark on this clone: Its matching antigen is unknown. Genes and germline are mouse. The read halts 1 residue ahead of the CDR3 end, with the missing end drawn from the germline J gene.

Sequenced material: spleen. J is TRBJ1-5 and V is TRBV13-3; no firm D call. The receptor was derived from a female BALB/c mouse in good health. The MHC haplotype of this mouse line is H2-d. The CDR3 sequence is CASSGPYNNQAPLF. Partial CDR3 DNA: TGTGCCAGCAGCGGGCCTTATAACAACCAGGCTCCGCTT.